What follows is one TCR beta chain and its context. Profiled with immunoSEQ multiplex PCR; TCRdb holds only in-frame clones, not every one. Of approximately 62,000 clones in the sample, roughly 93% were seen once. J lost 4 bases, V lost 4 bases, and 6 bases had no gene match. This CDR3 region has 13 residues. The V gene's germline CDR1 is SQVTM and CDR2 ANQGSEA. This record comes from a study of T cell changes during pregnancy in multiple sclerosis. V usage is TRBV29-1 and J usage is TRBJ2-5; TRBD2 matches 7 bases. This sequence originates from a female donor with multiple sclerosis, enrolled in a pregnancy study. The sample in question was CD8+ T cells from peripheral blood mononuclear cells, obtained in the second trimester of pregnancy. The CDR3 DNA sequence: TGCAGCGTTGTTGGGACGGGGGGAGAGACCCAGTACTTC. Translated: CSVVGTGGETQYF.